This is a list of T cell receptor beta chains from one sample in a study of T cells after yellow fever vaccination. TCRdb passed the 5' RACE reads through MiXCR, listing each CDR3 protein once. The sample consists of hundreds of thousands of distinct CDR3 sequences, more than 9% of them appearing once. Material: PBMCs, obtained on the day of the yellow fever booster vaccination. The receptors stem from a young man who received the YFV17D yellow fever vaccine. Each CDR3 is given with its conserved first and last residue. D genes are given only for firm matches. Rows give clone size only sometimes, using once, few, many, or a class for an expanded clone.

>TRBD2|-|TRBV20-1|TRBJ2-7
TGCAGTGCCCTAGATGGAAGCGGGAGCGGGTACGAGCAGTACTTC
CSALDGSGSGYEQYF
>TRBD1|few|TRBV9|TRBJ1-6
TGTGCCAGCAGCGTTGGGGACAGGGGACGGGATTCACCCCTCCACTTT
CASSVGDRGRDSPLHF
>-|few|TRBV30|TRBJ2-1
TGTGCCTGGAGTGTGACGGTGGGTGAGCAGTTCTTC
CAWSVTVGEQFF
>-|few|TRBV5-5|TRBJ2-7
TGTGCCAGCAGCTTGGGGGATTGGAGCTCCTACGAGCAGTACTTC
CASSLGDWSSYEQYF
>-|-|TRBV7-8|TRBJ1-1
TGTGCCAGCAGCTTAGTGGTCAGGGGGAACACTGAAGCTTTCTTT
CASSLVVRGNTEAFF
>-|few|TRBV4-3|TRBJ2-7
TGCGCCAGCAGCCAAGATCGCGCAGCCGGGGAGCAGTACTTC
CASSQDRAAGEQYF
>TRBD2|-|TRBV10-3|TRBJ2-7
TGTGCCATCAGTGCCGGGACTAGCGGGGAGCTAAATAGGCAGTACTTC
CAISAGTSGELNRQYF
>-|-|TRBV6-5|TRBJ2-7
TGTGCCAGCAGTTACTTGGGGCCAGGCGAGCAGTACTTC
CASSYLGPGEQYF
>-|-|TRBV4-3|TRBJ2-7
TGCGCCAGCAGCCAAGAGAGGGATGGGCCGGCCTCGCTCGAGCAGTACTTC
CASSQERDGPASLEQYF
>-|-|TRBV6-6|TRBJ2-3
TGTGCCAGCATGTCGGACACAGATACGCAGTATTTT
CASMSDTDTQYF
>TRBD1|-|TRBV2|TRBJ2-3
TGTGCCACCGCCGGGACAGCCTCCACAGATACGCAGTATTTT
CATAGTASTDTQYF
>TRBD2|few|TRBV19|TRBJ2-1
TGTGCCAGTAAGCGGCGGCTAGCGGGCCATAGCTCCTACAATGAGCAGTTCTTC
CASKRRLAGHSSYNEQFF
>-|-|TRBV29-1|TRBJ2-1
TGCAGCGTTGAAAGGGGCGGCCGCTTCTTC
CSVERGGRFF
>TRBD1|few|TRBV5-1|TRBJ2-1
TGCGCCAGCAGCCCCGGGACAGGGTGGCATGAGCAGTTCTTC
CASSPGTGWHEQFF
>TRBD2|few|TRBV7-9|TRBJ2-2
TGTGCCAGCAGCTCTCCGGGACTAGCGGGAGGTACCGGGGAGCTGTTTTTT
CASSSPGLAGGTGELFF
>-|-|TRBV13|TRBJ1-2
TGTGCCAGCAGCCCCTCGGCGGTCTCAGGGACGTTCGGCTACACCTTC
CASSPSAVSGTFGYTF
>-|few|TRBV6-2/TRBV6-3|TRBJ2-1
TGTGCCAGCAGTTACTCGGGGGGCGGGAGCCTTAATGAGCAGTTCTTC
CASSYSGGGSLNEQFF
>TRBD2|many|TRBV5-1|TRBJ2-1
TGCGCCAGCAGCTTGGAAGCGACTAGCGGATACAATGAGCAGTTCTTC
CASSLEATSGYNEQFF
>-|few|TRBV5-1|TRBJ2-7
TGCGCCAGCAGCTTGGCCACGGGGGCCCTCGAGCAGTACTTC
CASSLATGALEQYF
>-|few|TRBV7-2|TRBJ2-1
TGTGCCAGCAGCCCCGTTGGGGGAGCGGCCTACAATGAGCAGTTCTTC
CASSPVGGAAYNEQFF
>-|few|TRBV5-1|TRBJ2-5
TGCGCCAGCAGCATCCTCGGGCAGACCCAGTACTTC
CASSILGQTQYF
>TRBD2|-|TRBV10-3|TRBJ2-7
TGTGCCATCAGGGGGGCTAGCGGGACTCTCGAGCAGTACTTC
CAIRGASGTLEQYF
>-|-|TRBV4-3|TRBJ1-6
TGCGCCAGCAGCCAAGAAGCGACAGCCTATAATTCACCCCTCCACTTT
CASSQEATAYNSPLHF
>TRBD1|few|TRBV5-1|TRBJ2-2
TGCGCCAGCAGCACGATACAGGGGGCCTCGAACACCGGGGAGCTGTTTTTT
CASSTIQGASNTGELFF
>-|many|TRBV6-2/TRBV6-3|TRBJ2-2
TGTGCCAGCAGAACGACAGGGGAGCTGTTTTTT
CASRTTGELFF
>-|few|TRBV7-2|TRBJ1-6
TGTGCCAGCAGCTGGGGGACGGCTCCTCTCCACTTT
CASSWGTAPLHF
>-|few|TRBV15|TRBJ2-5
TGTGCCACCAGCAGCGGTTCCCAAGAGACCCAGTACTTC
CATSSGSQETQYF
>-|many|TRBV19|TRBJ2-7
TGTGCCAGTAGCGGGCCAGTTCGGGACGAGCAGTACTTC
CASSGPVRDEQYF
>-|few|TRBV12-3/TRBV12-4|TRBJ2-7
TGTGCCAGCAGTTTACGTCTCGGGTACGAGCAGTACTTC
CASSLRLGYEQYF
>-|-|TRBV29-1|TRBJ1-1
TGCAGCGTTGTCCACCAGGTCCTGAGGTACACTGAAGCTTTCTTT
CSVVHQVLRYTEAFF
>TRBD2|-|TRBV29-1|TRBJ2-7
TGCAGCGCCCGGACTAGCGGGAGTGGTGGCGAGCAGTACTTC
CSARTSGSGGEQYF
>TRBD2|-|TRBV12-3/TRBV12-4|TRBJ2-1
TGTGCCAGCAGTTTTGCATGGGAACTAGCGGCGAACAATGAGCAGTTCTTC
CASSFAWELAANNEQFF
>-|few|TRBV6-5|TRBJ1-2
TGTGCCAGCAGTTACTCGACAAGCTATGGCTACACCTTC
CASSYSTSYGYTF
>TRBD2|-|TRBV20-1|TRBJ2-3
TGCAGTGCGCCCAACGGGCGGGGGGGGACAGATACGCAGTATTTT
CSAPNGRGGTDTQYF
>-|once|TRBV12-3/TRBV12-4|TRBJ2-3
TGTGCCAGCACCGCTAGTGATGGGCAGTATTTT
CASTASDGQYF
>TRBD1|few|TRBV29-1|TRBJ1-1
TGCAGCGTTGAAGATCTAACCAGGGGGCAAACTGAAGCTTTCTTT
CSVEDLTRGQTEAFF
>TRBD2|few|TRBV10-2|TRBJ2-3
TGCGCCAGTTTTCTAGGACTAGCGGGAGCGGCCCCGGGCACAGATACGCAGTATTTT
CASFLGLAGAAPGTDTQYF
>-|many|TRBV6-1|TRBJ2-1
TGTGCCAGCAGCCGGGACACCTCCTACAATGAGCAGTTCTTC
CASSRDTSYNEQFF
>TRBD1|few|TRBV20-1|TRBJ2-7
TGCAGTGCTAGAGAAGGACAGGGGGTTCCCTACGAGCAGTACTTC
CSAREGQGVPYEQYF
>-|-|TRBV25-1|TRBJ2-1
TGTGCCAGCAGTGAATATGAGGGAGCCTATGGGGTGCAGTTCTTC
CASSEYEGAYGVQFF
>TRBD2|-|TRBV4-3|TRBJ2-7
TGCGCCAGCAGCCAAGGGTTCCCGGGAGGGAAGTACGAGCAGTACTTC
CASSQGFPGGKYEQYF
>-|-|TRBV20-1|TRBJ2-4
TGCAGTGCTAGTCCCAGGGGAGGAAAAAACATTCAGTACTTC
CSASPRGGKNIQYF
>-|few|TRBV29-1|TRBJ2-1
TGCAGCGTTGACACCGGGGGCGCGGGAGATGAGCAGTTCTTC
CSVDTGGAGDEQFF
>TRBD2|few|TRBV7-6|TRBJ2-5
TGTGCCAGCAGCTTATTTCCCCCAGGAGCGGGAGCTGACGAGACCCAGTACTTC
CASSLFPPGAGADETQYF
>TRBD1|few|TRBV25-1|TRBJ2-7
TGTGCCAGCAGTGGTAAGGGGACAGGTGTCTACGAGCAGTACTTC
CASSGKGTGVYEQYF
>TRBD2|-|TRBV28|TRBJ2-4
TGTGCCAGCAGCCCGGGGGGACTAGCGACACTAGCCAAAAACATTCAGTACTTC
CASSPGGLATLAKNIQYF
>-|few|TRBV6-1|TRBJ1-4
TGTGCCAGCAGGTCCGAACCAGGGGCAATACTGTTTTTT
CASRSEPGAILFF
>-|few|TRBV6-5|TRBJ2-3
TGTGCCAGCAGTTACCTTCTACGTACTAGCACAGATACGCAGTATTTT
CASSYLLRTSTDTQYF
>-|-|TRBV25-1|TRBJ2-3
TGTGCCAGCAGCCCAGCCTCCACAGGGCGGGACACAGATACGCAGTATTTT
CASSPASTGRDTDTQYF
>TRBD2|few|TRBV6-1|TRBJ2-7
TGTGCCAGCAGTGAAGCGCAGGTCCTACGCGGGAGCCATTATCGAGGAGAGCAGTACTTC
CASSEAQVLRGSHYRGEQYF